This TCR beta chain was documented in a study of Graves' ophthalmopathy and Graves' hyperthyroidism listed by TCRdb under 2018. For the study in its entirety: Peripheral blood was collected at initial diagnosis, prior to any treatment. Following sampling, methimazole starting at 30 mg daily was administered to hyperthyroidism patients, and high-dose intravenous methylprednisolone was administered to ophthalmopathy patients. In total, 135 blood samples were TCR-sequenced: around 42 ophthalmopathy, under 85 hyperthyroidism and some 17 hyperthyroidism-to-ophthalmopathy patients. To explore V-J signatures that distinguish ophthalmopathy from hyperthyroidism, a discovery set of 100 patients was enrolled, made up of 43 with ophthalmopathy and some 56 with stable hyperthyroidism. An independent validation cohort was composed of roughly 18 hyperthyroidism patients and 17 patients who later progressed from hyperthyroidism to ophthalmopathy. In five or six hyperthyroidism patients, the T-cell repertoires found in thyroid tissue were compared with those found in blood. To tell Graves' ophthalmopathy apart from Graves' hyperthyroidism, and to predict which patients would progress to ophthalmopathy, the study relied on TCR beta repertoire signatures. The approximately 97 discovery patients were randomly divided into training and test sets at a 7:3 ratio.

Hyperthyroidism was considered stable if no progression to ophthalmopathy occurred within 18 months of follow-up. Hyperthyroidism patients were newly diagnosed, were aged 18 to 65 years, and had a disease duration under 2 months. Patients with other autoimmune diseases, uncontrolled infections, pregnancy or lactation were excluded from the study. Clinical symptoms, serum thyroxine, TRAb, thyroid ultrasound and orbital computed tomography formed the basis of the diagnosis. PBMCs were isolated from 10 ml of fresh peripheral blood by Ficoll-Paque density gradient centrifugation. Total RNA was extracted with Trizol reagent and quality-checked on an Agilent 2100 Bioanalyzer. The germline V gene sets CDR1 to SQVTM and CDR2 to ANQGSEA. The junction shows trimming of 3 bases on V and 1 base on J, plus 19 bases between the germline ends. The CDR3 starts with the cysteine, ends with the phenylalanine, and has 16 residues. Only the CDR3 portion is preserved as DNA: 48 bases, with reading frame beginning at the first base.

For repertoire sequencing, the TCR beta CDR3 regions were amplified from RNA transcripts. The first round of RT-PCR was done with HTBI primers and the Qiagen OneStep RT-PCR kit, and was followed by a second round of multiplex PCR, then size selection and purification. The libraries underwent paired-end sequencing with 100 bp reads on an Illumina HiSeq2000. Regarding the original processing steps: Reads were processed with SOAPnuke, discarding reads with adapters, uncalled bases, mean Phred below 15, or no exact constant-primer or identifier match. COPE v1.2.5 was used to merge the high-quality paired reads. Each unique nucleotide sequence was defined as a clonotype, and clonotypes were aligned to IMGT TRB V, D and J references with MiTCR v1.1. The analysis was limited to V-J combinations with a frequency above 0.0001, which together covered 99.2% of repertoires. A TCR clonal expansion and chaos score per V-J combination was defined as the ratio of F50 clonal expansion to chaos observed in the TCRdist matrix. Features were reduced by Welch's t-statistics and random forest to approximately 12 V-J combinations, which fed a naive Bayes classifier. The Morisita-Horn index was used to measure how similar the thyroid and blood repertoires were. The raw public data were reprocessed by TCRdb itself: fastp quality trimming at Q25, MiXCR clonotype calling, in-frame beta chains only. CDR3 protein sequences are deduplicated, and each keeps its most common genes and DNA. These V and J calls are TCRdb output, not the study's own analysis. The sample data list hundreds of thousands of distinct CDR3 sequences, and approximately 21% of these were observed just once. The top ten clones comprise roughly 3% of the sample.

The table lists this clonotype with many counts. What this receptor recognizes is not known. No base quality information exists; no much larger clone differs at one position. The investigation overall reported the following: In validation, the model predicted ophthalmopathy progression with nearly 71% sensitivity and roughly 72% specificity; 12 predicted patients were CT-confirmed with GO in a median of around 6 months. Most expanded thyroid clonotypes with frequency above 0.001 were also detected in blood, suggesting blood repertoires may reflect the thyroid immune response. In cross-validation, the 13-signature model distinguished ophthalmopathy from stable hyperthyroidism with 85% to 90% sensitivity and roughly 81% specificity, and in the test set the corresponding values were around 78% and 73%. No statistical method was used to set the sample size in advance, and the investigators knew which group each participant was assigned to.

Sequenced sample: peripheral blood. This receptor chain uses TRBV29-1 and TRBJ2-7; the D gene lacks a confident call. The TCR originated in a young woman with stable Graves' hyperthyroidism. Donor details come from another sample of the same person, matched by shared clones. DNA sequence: TGCAGCGTTGACATTTCAAGACGCGCAGGATCCTACGAGCAGTACTTC. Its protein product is CSVDISRRAGSYEQYF.